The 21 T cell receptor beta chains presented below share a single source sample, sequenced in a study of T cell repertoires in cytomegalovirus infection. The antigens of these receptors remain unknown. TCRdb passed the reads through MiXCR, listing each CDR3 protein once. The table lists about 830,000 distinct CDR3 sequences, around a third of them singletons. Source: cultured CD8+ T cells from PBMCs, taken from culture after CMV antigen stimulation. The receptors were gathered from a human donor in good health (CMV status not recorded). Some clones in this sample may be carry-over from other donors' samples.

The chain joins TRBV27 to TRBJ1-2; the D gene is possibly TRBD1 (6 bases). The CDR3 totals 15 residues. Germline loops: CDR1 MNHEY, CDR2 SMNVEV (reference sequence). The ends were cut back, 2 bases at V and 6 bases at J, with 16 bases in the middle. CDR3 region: CASSLTWTDTHGYTF. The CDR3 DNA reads TGTGCCAGCAGTTTAACCTGGACAGACACCCATGGCTACACCTTC.

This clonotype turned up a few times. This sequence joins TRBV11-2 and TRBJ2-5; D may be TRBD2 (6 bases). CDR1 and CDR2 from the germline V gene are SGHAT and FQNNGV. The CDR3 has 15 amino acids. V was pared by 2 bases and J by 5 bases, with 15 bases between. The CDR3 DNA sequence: TGTGCCAGCAGCTTACCCCGACTAGTTGGGGAGACCCAGTACTTC. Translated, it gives CASSLPRLVGETQYF. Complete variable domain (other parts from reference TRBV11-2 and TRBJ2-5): EAGVAQSPRYKIIEKRQSVAFWCNPISGHATLYWYQQILGQGPKLLIQFQNNGVVDDSQLPKDRFSAERLKGVDSTLKIQPAKLEDSAVYLCASSLPRLVGETQYFGPGTRLLVL.

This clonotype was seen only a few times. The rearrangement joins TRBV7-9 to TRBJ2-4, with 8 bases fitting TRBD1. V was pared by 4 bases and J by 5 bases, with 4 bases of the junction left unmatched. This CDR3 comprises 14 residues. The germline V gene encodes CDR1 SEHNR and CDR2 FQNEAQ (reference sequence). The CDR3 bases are TGTGCCAGCAGCTCCGGACAGGGCCAAAACATTCAGTACTTC. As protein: CASSSGQGQNIQYF.

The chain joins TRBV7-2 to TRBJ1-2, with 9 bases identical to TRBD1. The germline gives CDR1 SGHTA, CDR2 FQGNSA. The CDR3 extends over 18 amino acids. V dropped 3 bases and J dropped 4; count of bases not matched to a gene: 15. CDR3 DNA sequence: TGTGCCAGCAGCTTCTGGACAGGGGAAGGATTAAGCCTCTATGGCTACACCTTC. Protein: CASSFWTGEGLSLYGYTF.

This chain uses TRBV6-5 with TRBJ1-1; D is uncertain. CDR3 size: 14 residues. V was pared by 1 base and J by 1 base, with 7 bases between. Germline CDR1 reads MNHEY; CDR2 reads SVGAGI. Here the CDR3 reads CASSYYSRNTEAFF. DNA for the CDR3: TGTGCCAGCAGTTACTATTCGAGGAACACTGAAGCTTTCTTT.

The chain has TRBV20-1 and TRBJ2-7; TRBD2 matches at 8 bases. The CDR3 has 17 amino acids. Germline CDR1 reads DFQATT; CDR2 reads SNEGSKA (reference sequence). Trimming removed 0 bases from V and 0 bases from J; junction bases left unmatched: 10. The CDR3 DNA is TGCAGTGCTAGAGATAGGTCGGGGGGGCTAAGCTCCTACGAGCAGTACGTC. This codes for CSARDRSGGLSSYEQYV.

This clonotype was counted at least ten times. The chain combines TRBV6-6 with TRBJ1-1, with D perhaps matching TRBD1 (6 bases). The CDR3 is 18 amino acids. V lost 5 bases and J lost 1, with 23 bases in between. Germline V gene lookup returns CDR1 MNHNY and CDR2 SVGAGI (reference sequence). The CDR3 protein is CASSNLRQESEQNTEAFF. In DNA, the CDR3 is TGTGCCAGCAGTAACCTCCGACAGGAAAGTGAACAGAACACTGAAGCTTTCTTT.

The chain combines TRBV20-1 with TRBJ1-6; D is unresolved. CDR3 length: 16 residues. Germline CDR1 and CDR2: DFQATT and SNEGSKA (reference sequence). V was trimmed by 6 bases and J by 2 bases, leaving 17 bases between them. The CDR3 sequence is CSATAWDSAYNSPLHF. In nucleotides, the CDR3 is TGCAGTGCGACGGCTTGGGATTCGGCCTATAATTCACCCCTCCACTTT.

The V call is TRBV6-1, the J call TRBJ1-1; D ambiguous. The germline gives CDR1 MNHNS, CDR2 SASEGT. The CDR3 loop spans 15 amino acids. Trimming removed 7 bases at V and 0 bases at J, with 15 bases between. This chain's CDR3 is CASTLASLLNTEAFF. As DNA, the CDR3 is TGTGCCAGCACTCTTGCATCCTTATTGAACACTGAAGCTTTCTTT.

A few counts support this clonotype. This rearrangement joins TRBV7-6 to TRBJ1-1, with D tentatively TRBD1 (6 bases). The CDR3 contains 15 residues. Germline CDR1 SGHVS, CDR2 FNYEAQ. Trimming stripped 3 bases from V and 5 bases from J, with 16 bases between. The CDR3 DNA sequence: TGTGCCAGCAGCTTGGGTAGGGAGGGGGGAACTGAAGCTTTCTTT. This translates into CASSLGREGGTEAFF.

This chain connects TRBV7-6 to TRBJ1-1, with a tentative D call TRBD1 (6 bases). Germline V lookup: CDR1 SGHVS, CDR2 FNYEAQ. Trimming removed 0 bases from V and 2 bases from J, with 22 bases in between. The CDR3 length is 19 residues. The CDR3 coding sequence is TGTGCCAGCAGCTTAGCAGTTTTAGGATTGGGGGCAACTAACACTGAAGCTTTCTTT. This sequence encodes CASSLAVLGLGATNTEAFF.

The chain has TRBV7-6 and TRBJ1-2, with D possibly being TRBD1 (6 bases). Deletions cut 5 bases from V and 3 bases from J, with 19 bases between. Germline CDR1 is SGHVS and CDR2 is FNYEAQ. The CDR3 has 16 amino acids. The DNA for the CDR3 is TGTGCCAGCAGCCCGACCTGGGACACAGCCTACTATGGCTACACCTTC. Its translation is CASSPTWDTAYYGYTF.

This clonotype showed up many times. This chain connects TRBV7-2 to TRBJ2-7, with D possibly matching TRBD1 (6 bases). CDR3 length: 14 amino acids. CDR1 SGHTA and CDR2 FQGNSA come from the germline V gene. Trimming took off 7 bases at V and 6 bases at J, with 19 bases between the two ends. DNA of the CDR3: TGTGCCAGCACCCCCGTGGCAGGGGTTATCGAGCAGTACTTC. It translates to CASTPVAGVIEQYF.

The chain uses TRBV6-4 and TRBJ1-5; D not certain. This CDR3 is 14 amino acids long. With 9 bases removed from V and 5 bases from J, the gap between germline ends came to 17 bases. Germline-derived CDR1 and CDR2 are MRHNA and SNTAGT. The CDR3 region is CARPTRTQYQPQHF. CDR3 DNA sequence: TGTGCCAGACCTACCCGGACGCAGTATCAGCCCCAGCATTTT.

The CDR3, as DNA: TGTGCCAGCAGCTTGACAGGACCCCGCCAAGAGACCCAGTACTTC. Its protein product is CASSLTGPRQETQYF. This sequence joins TRBV28 and TRBJ2-5, with TRBD1 as a possible D gene (6 bases). Per germline, CDR1 MDHEN and CDR2 SYDVKM. The ends were cut back, 6 bases at V and 1 base at J, with 15 bases in the middle. The CDR3 has 15 amino acids.

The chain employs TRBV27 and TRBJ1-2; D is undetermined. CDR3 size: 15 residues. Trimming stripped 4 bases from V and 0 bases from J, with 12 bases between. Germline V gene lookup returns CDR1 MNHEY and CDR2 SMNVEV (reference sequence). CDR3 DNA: TGTGCCAGCAGTTCGGGCCACCGCGCTAACTATGGCTACACCTTC. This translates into CASSSGHRANYGYTF.

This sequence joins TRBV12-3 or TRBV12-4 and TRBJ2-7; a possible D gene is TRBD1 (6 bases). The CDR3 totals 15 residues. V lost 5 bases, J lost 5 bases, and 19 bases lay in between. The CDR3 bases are TGTGCCAGCAGTACTTCCCCGTTGGGACAAGACGAGCAGTACTTC. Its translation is CASSTSPLGQDEQYF.

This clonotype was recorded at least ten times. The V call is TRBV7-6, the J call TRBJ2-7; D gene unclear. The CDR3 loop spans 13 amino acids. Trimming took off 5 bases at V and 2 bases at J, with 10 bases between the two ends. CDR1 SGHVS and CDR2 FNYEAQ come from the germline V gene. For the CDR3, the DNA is TGTGCCAGCAGCCTCGCTTTCACCTACGAGCAGTACTTC. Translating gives CASSLAFTYEQYF.

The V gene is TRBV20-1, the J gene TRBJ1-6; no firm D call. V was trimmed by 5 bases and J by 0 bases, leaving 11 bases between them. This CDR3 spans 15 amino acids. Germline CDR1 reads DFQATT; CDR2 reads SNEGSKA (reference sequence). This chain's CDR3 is CSADQESSYNSPLHF. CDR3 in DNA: TGCAGTGCTGACCAGGAGAGCTCCTATAATTCACCCCTCCACTTT.

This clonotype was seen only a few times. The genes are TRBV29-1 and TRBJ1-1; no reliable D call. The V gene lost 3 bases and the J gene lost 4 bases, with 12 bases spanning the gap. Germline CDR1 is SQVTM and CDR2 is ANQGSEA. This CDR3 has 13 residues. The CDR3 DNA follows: TGCAGCGTTGAGGTAGGAGTGGGCACTGAAGCTTTCTTT. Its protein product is CSVEVGVGTEAFF.

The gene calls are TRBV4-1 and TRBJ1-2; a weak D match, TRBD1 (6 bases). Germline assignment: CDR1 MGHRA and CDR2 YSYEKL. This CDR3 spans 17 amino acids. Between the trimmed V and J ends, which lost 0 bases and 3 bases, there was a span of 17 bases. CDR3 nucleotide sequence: TGCGCCAGCAGCCAAGATGCCGCGGACAGTCTTTACTATGGCTACACCTTC. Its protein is CASSQDAADSLYYGYTF.